This TCR beta chain comes out of a study of blood T cell repertoires in COVID-19. Turning to the study itself: Acute and convalescent COVID-19 samples came from the United States, Italy and Spain.

The cohort comprised adults aged 18 to 89 years residing in about two dozen US areas. In assigning cohorts, the study relied on participant-reported clinical history. Authors' processing steps: For nucleated cells, counts were estimated from reference gene primer amplification. Produced via immunoSEQ multiplex PCR; TCRdb's table is partial and in-frame only. D and trimming were read from the DNA, whereas the V and J calls and clone size are those reported in that table. This table has around 140,000 clones, approximately 90% appearing once. This CDR3 has 13 residues. CDR1 and CDR2 from the germline V gene are SGHKS and YYEKEE (reference sequence). Trimming removed 5 bases from V and 1 base from J, with 9 bases in between. This clone was detected once.

The sequenced material came from PBMCs or T cells enriched from blood (not recorded which). The genes are TRBV5-5 and TRBJ1-1; D remains unclear. The TCR sequence derives from a woman aged 40 to 50 who had been exposed to COVID-19. The CDR3 DNA reads as TGTGCCAGCAGACGCACTGGGAACACTGAAGCTTTCTTT. It yields the protein CASRRTGNTEAFF.